This TCR beta chain was profiled in a study of breast tumors, draining lymph nodes, adjacent tissues. The study, taken as a whole, reports: That most tumor T cells come from lymph nodes remained unproven. Most tumor T cells seemingly derive from lymph node, then expand in tumor. Tumor repertoires ranked between lymph nodes and nontumor tissue in diversity, with V and J gene preferences.

Axillary draining lymph nodes of breast cancer patients supplied the node samples. This clonotype was recorded at least ten times. Its antigen is unknown. TCRdb called the multiplex PCR reads again in MiXCR, with one record for every CDR3 protein. The table has 180,000 or so distinct CDR3 sequences, approximately 31% seen once. Sequencing input: axillary lymph node tissue. This receptor was obtained from a female donor with breast cancer. Some clones in this sample may be carry-over from other donors' samples.

The CDR3 DNA reads TGCAGTGCTAGAGTCCCGGGACTAGCGGGGGGGCACTACAATGAGCAGTTCTTC. Translating it yields CSARVPGLAGGHYNEQFF. The rearrangement joins TRBV20-1 to TRBJ2-1; 16 bases are shared with TRBD2. The V segment lost 1 base and the J segment 3 bases; nucleotides outside the gene matches: 6. The CDR3 has 18 amino acids. The germline CDR1 and CDR2 sequences are DFQATT and SNEGSKA (reference sequence).